A selection of T cell receptor beta chains follows, all from one sample in a study of CD8+CD57+ T cells in acquired aplastic anemia. A single record per CDR3 protein comes from TCRdb applying MiXCR to the reads. The sample lists around 180,000 distinct CDR3 sequences; about 64% were seen once. Sequences were obtained from sorted CD4+, CD8+, or CD8+CD57+ T cells (not recorded which) from PBMCs. The receptors shown here come from a human donor in good health. CDR3s include the opening cysteine and the closing phenylalanine or tryptophan. A D gene is named only where the DNA matches it firmly. Clone sizes are given selectively: once, few, many, or a class where the clone is expanded.

abundance: .
d_gene: TRBD1
v_gene: TRBV27
j_gene: TRBJ1-6
CDR3aa: CASSWGRDSLPLHF
CDR3nt: TGTGCCAGCAGTTGGGGACGGGACAGTCTACCCCTCCACTTT

abundance: .
d_gene: .
v_gene: TRBV20-1
j_gene: TRBJ2-1
CDR3aa: CSASRAGGYNEQFF
CDR3nt: TGCAGTGCTAGTCGCGCGGGTGGGTACAATGAGCAGTTCTTC

abundance: .
d_gene: .
v_gene: TRBV24-1
j_gene: TRBJ2-7
CDR3aa: CATSGTGTYEQYF
CDR3nt: TGTGCCACCAGTGGGACGGGGACCTACGAGCAGTACTTC

abundance: .
d_gene: .
v_gene: TRBV10-3
j_gene: TRBJ1-2
CDR3aa: CAISERGAVGYTF
CDR3nt: TGTGCCATCAGTGAACGGGGCGCGGTTGGCTACACCTTC

abundance: .
d_gene: .
v_gene: TRBV7-8
j_gene: TRBJ2-1
CDR3aa: CTSSLDSRQLNEQCF
CDR3nt: TGTACCAGCAGCTTAGACTCGCGCCAGCTTAATGAGCAGTGCTTC

abundance: .
d_gene: .
v_gene: TRBV29-1
j_gene: TRBJ2-2
CDR3aa: CSSTKGDTGELFF
CDR3nt: TGCAGCTCGACAAAGGGAGACACCGGGGAGCTGTTTTTT

abundance: .
d_gene: .
v_gene: TRBV29-1
j_gene: TRBJ2-1
CDR3aa: CSVRQDPYNEQFF
CDR3nt: TGCAGCGTCCGACAGGATCCGTACAATGAGCAGTTCTTC

abundance: many
d_gene: .
v_gene: TRBV29-1
j_gene: TRBJ2-4
CDR3aa: CSVEEQGENIQYF
CDR3nt: TGCAGCGTTGAAGAACAGGGTGAAAACATTCAGTACTTC

abundance: .
d_gene: .
v_gene: TRBV5-1
j_gene: TRBJ2-1
CDR3aa: CASSPGAVDNEQFF
CDR3nt: TGCGCCAGCAGCCCCGGGGCAGTCGACAATGAGCAGTTCTTC

abundance: .
d_gene: .
v_gene: TRBV19
j_gene: TRBJ2-7
CDR3aa: CASSISTGEQYF
CDR3nt: TGTGCCAGTAGTATTAGTACAGGCGAGCAGTACTTC

abundance: many
d_gene: .
v_gene: TRBV2
j_gene: TRBJ2-3
CDR3aa: CASSGSGPLAGPTDTQYF
CDR3nt: TGTGCCAGCAGTGGAAGCGGCCCCCTGGCGGGACCCACAGATACGCAGTATTTT

abundance: many
d_gene: TRBD2
v_gene: TRBV20-1
j_gene: TRBJ2-5
CDR3aa: CSARDGGSGTTQETQYF
CDR3nt: TGCAGTGCTAGAGATGGGGGTAGCGGGACGACCCAAGAGACCCAGTACTTC

abundance: .
d_gene: .
v_gene: TRBV10-3
j_gene: TRBJ1-5
CDR3aa: CAISDSQGSGQPQHF
CDR3nt: TGTGCCATCAGTGATTCCCAGGGTTCAGGTCAGCCCCAGCATTTT

abundance: few
d_gene: .
v_gene: TRBV5-1
j_gene: TRBJ1-1
CDR3aa: CASSLSTVITEAFF
CDR3nt: TGCGCCAGCAGCTTGTCTACAGTGATCACTGAAGCTTTCTTT

abundance: few
d_gene: .
v_gene: TRBV2
j_gene: TRBJ2-1
CDR3aa: CASEDDEQFF
CDR3nt: TGTGCCAGCGAGGATGATGAGCAGTTCTTC

abundance: .
d_gene: TRBD1
v_gene: TRBV2
j_gene: TRBJ1-6
CDR3aa: CARGKGTGNNSPLHF
CDR3nt: TGTGCCAGGGGCAAAGGGACAGGGAATAATTCACCCCTCCACTTT

abundance: .
d_gene: TRBD1
v_gene: TRBV9
j_gene: TRBJ1-3
CDR3aa: CASSRQGAYSGNTIYF
CDR3nt: TGTGCCAGCAGTCGACAGGGGGCATACTCTGGAAACACCATATATTTT

abundance: .
d_gene: .
v_gene: TRBV5-1
j_gene: TRBJ1-1
CDR3aa: CASSPQGGDTEAFF
CDR3nt: TGCGCCAGCAGCCCCCAGGGAGGGGACACTGAAGCTTTCTTT

abundance: many
d_gene: .
v_gene: TRBV6-1
j_gene: TRBJ2-1
CDR3aa: CASRETEYNEQFF
CDR3nt: TGTGCCAGCAGAGAGACGGAATACAATGAGCAGTTCTTC

abundance: few
d_gene: .
v_gene: TRBV15
j_gene: TRBJ1-2
CDR3aa: CATSRDGLGGYGYTF
CDR3nt: TGTGCCACCAGCAGAGATGGCCTCGGGGGCTATGGCTACACCTTC

abundance: few
d_gene: .
v_gene: TRBV2
j_gene: TRBJ1-6
CDR3aa: CACSQGTNSPLHF
CDR3nt: TGTGCCTGTAGCCAGGGGACGAATTCACCCCTCCACTTT

abundance: .
d_gene: .
v_gene: TRBV2
j_gene: TRBJ2-3
CDR3aa: CASSVEGTDTQYF
CDR3nt: TGTGCCAGCAGTGTGGAGGGGACAGATACGCAGTATTTT

abundance: .
d_gene: .
v_gene: TRBV5-1
j_gene: TRBJ1-5
CDR3aa: CASSVTGLYQPQHF
CDR3nt: TGCGCCAGCAGCGTTACAGGGTTGTATCAGCCCCAGCATTTT

abundance: .
d_gene: .
v_gene: TRBV2
j_gene: TRBJ1-3
CDR3aa: CASSYSVDGFGNTIYF
CDR3nt: TGTGCCAGCAGTTATAGCGTAGACGGATTTGGAAACACCATATATTTT

abundance: .
d_gene: .
v_gene: TRBV2
j_gene: TRBJ1-1
CDR3aa: CASSEYPLAEAFF
CDR3nt: TGTGCCAGCAGTGAATATCCGCTCGCTGAAGCTTTCTTT

abundance: few
d_gene: TRBD2
v_gene: TRBV15
j_gene: TRBJ2-7
CDR3aa: CATSRSGGTYEQYF
CDR3nt: TGTGCCACCAGCCGTAGCGGGGGCACCTACGAGCAGTACTTC

abundance: once
d_gene: TRBD1
v_gene: TRBV19
j_gene: TRBJ1-2
CDR3aa: CASRQGNPRFHGYTF
CDR3nt: TGTGCCAGCAGACAGGGAAACCCTAGGTTCCATGGCTACACCTTC

abundance: .
d_gene: .
v_gene: TRBV9
j_gene: TRBJ1-1
CDR3aa: CASSVVAGRTNTEAFF
CDR3nt: TGTGCCAGCAGCGTAGTTGCGGGACGGACGAACACTGAAGCTTTCTTT

abundance: few
d_gene: .
v_gene: TRBV15
j_gene: TRBJ2-7
CDR3aa: CATSRDPEYEQYF
CDR3nt: TGTGCCACCAGCAGAGATCCTGAGTACGAGCAGTACTTC

abundance: .
d_gene: .
v_gene: TRBV29-1
j_gene: TRBJ2-7
CDR3aa: CSVGGAEGSSYEQYF
CDR3nt: TGCAGCGTTGGCGGCGCGGAGGGATCATCCTACGAGCAGTACTTC

abundance: few
d_gene: .
v_gene: TRBV5-1
j_gene: TRBJ2-7
CDR3aa: CASSVGVGVGYEQYF
CDR3nt: TGCGCCAGCAGCGTGGGGGTAGGGGTCGGCTACGAGCAGTACTTC

abundance: many
d_gene: .
v_gene: TRBV4-2
j_gene: TRBJ2-1
CDR3aa: CASGRQRDSYNEQFF
CDR3nt: TGTGCCAGCGGCCGACAGAGAGACTCCTACAATGAGCAGTTCTTC

abundance: few
d_gene: TRBD2
v_gene: TRBV2
j_gene: TRBJ2-1
CDR3aa: CASRQGGHEQFF
CDR3nt: TGTGCCAGCAGGCAGGGAGGGCATGAGCAGTTCTTC